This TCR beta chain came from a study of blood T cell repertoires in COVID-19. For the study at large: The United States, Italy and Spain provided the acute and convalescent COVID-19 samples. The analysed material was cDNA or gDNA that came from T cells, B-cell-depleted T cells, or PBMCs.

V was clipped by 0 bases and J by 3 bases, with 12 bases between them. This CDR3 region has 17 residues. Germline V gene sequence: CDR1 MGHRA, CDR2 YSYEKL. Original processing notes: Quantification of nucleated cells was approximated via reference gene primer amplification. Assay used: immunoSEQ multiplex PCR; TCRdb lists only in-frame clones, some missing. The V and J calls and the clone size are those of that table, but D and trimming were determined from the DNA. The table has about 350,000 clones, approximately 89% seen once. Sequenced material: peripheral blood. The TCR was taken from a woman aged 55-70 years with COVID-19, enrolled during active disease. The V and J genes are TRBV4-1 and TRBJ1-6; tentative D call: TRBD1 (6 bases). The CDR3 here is CASSQENRALYNSPLHF. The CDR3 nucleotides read TGCGCCAGCAGCCAAGAGAACAGGGCCCTCTATAATTCACCCCTCCACTTT.